This T cell receptor (beta chain) was profiled in a study of vaccination and CD4 T cells after COVID-19. On the study more broadly: Post-COVID samples were collected a median roughly 3 months following diagnosis, spanning 35 to 161. Taking of post-vaccine samples occurred a median 72 days after dose two (range 14 to 241). Overlapping SARS-CoV-2, HCoV-NL63, HCoV-OC43 and HCoV-229E spike peptides were used to stimulate cells.

The treatment denotes: roughly ten-day PBMC culture with coronavirus spike peptide pools or control peptides (ViraFEST assay). Researchers used the Oncomine TCR Beta short-read assay to sequence DNA from cultured CD4+ T cells. TCRdb redid the calling of the PCR reads with MiXCR, one entry per CDR3 protein. The table lists just under 20,000 distinct CDR3 sequences, over 20% of them singletons. The CDR3 has 13 amino acids. V lost 5 bases and J lost 5, with 12 bases in between. Per the germline V gene, CDR1 is SGHAT and CDR2 is FQNNGV. Turning to this clonotype: Antigen specificity is unknown.

This clonotype was sampled from a human donor with COVID-19. The gene calls are TRBV11-2 and TRBJ2-5; no clear D gene. The specimen was cultured CD4+ T cells from blood. In DNA, the CDR3 is TGTGCCAGCAGCGCGAGCCCCCGGGAGACCCAGTACTTC. This translates into CASSASPRETQYF.